This passage covers 16 T cell receptor beta chains from one sample sequenced in a study of T-cell reconstitution after alpha-beta-depleted transplantation in children. Unique molecular identifiers were built into the TCRbeta library. TCRdb independently ran MiXCR on the PCR reads; one entry per CDR3 protein. The data show about 250,000 distinct CDR3 sequences, with about 24% seen just once and 4% to 5.5% held by the top ten. Sequencing was performed on PBMCs, mostly from graft donor cells, taken 360 days after TCRalphabeta/CD19-depleted stem cell transplant. The source is a female patient between 2 and 15 years old who had a stem cell transplant for congenital amegakaryocytic thrombocytopenia, so the T cells may come from the graft donor.

The chain joins TRBV29-1 to TRBJ2-7; 8 nucleotides line up with TRBD1. The CDR3 totals 13 residues. J gave up 7 bases and V 6 bases, and 11 bases lay outside the gene matches. Germline CDR1 and CDR2: SQVTM and ANQGSEA. Written as DNA, the CDR3 is TGCAGCGTCGAATGGACAGGGTTAGATGAGCAGTACTTC. This codes for CSVEWTGLDEQYF.

J is TRBJ2-4 and V is TRBV20-1, with TRBD1 identical over 8 bases. This CDR3 is built from 13 residues. CDR1 is DFQATT and CDR2 is SNEGSKA in the germline V gene (reference sequence). Trimming at V came to 5 bases and at J to 5 bases, leaving 5 bases not matched to a gene. The CDR3 nucleotides read TGCAGTGCTTTGGGACAGGCCGAAAACATTCAGTACTTC. It translates to CSALGQAENIQYF.

The CDR3 nucleotides read TGCGCCAGCAGCCGACGAACAACCGGGACAGGGGGCTTATCGGGAAACACCATATATTTT. It encodes CASSRRTTGTGGLSGNTIYF. This sequence joins TRBV4-3 and TRBJ1-3; 12 nucleotides align to TRBD1. CDR3 length equals 20 residues. Germline V gene data show CDR1 as LGHNA and CDR2 as YSLEER. V lost 4 bases, J lost 4 bases, and 17 bases stayed unmatched.

This chain links TRBV6-2 or TRBV6-3 with TRBJ2-1; maybe TRBD2 (5 bases). Trimming cost V 2 bases and J 7 bases, with 9 bases left between them. Germline V gives CDR1 MNHEY, CDR2 SVGEGT. The CDR3 contains 13 residues. CDR3 sequence (DNA): TGTGCCAGCAGTTACCGGAGGCCGAATGAGCAGTTCTTC. Translation gives CASSYRRPNEQFF.

This clonotype was recorded at least ten times. The rearrangement links TRBV7-9 to TRBJ2-7; D not certain. Germline-derived CDR1 and CDR2 are SEHNR and FQNEAQ (reference sequence). The CDR3 spans 13 residues. Trimming pared 5 bases from V and 3 bases from J, leaving 11 bases between. The CDR3 DNA sequence: TGTGCCAGCAGCCCAGGACGGATCTACGAGCAGTACTTC. Residues: CASSPGRIYEQYF.

This clonotype was found a few times. This sequence joins TRBV7-2 and TRBJ2-5, with D perhaps TRBD1 or TRBD2 (5 bases each). The CDR3 is 14 residues long. In germline, CDR1 is SGHTA, CDR2 FQGNSA. Between the trimmed V and J ends, which lost 4 bases and 3 bases, there was a span of 12 bases. CDR3 nucleotides: TGTGCCAGCAGCTCTGACAGAGGGGAAGAGACCCAGTACTTC. Encoded protein: CASSSDRGEETQYF.

In its sample, this clonotype was seen a few times. The genes are TRBV9 and TRBJ2-5; TRBD2 matches at 10 bases. The germline gives CDR1 SGDLS, CDR2 YYNGEE. This CDR3 contains 14 residues. Losses at the gene ends were 4 bases for V and 5 bases for J; bases not matched to a gene: 5. The CDR3 sequence is CASSITSGAETQYF. DNA of the CDR3: TGTGCCAGCAGCATAACTAGCGGGGCTGAGACCCAGTACTTC.

A few counts support this clonotype. The genes are TRBV27 and TRBJ1-1; TRBD1 is a possible D gene (5 bases). The CDR3 sequence is 15 residues long. The V end was cut by 5 bases, the J end by 3 bases, with 16 bases between. Germline V lookup: CDR1 MNHEY, CDR2 SMNVEV (reference sequence). CDR3 protein: CASSPTSGGHTEAFF. The CDR3 DNA reads as TGTGCCAGCAGTCCTACATCGGGGGGACACACTGAAGCTTTCTTT.

The chain links TRBV5-5 to TRBJ2-1; TRBD2 matches at 11 bases. The CDR3 is made up of 16 amino acids. With V trimmed by 2 bases and J by 14 bases, 15 bases remained unmatched. CDR1 SGHKS and CDR2 YYEKEE come from the germline V gene (reference sequence). CDR3 in DNA: TGTGCCAGCAGCTTAGACAGGGAAAGTAGCGGGAGGGCCGAGTTCTTC. This sequence encodes CASSLDRESSGRAEFF.

The chain recombines TRBV5-1 with TRBJ1-1, with D possibly being TRBD1 (5 bases). The CDR3 has 13 amino acids. CDR1 and CDR2 (germline): SGHRS, YFSETQ. The ends were cut back, 1 base at V and 4 bases at J, with 8 bases in the middle. CDR3: CASSLSGITEAFF. The CDR3 coding sequence is TGCGCCAGCAGCTTGTCAGGGATCACTGAAGCTTTCTTT.

The chain combines TRBV3-1 with TRBJ2-1; D not resolved. Germline values: CDR1 LGHDT, CDR2 YNNKEL (reference sequence). The CDR3 extends over 13 amino acids. Trimming took off 0 bases at V and 8 bases at J, with 8 bases between the two ends. This chain's CDR3 is CASSQDLGDEQFF. CDR3 nucleotide sequence: TGTGCCAGCAGCCAAGATTTGGGCGATGAGCAGTTCTTC.

This sequence joins TRBV2 and TRBJ2-7; D tentatively reads TRBD1 or TRBD2 (5 bases each). CDR1 SNHLY and CDR2 FYNNEI come from the germline V gene. The CDR3 has 13 amino acids. Trimming left V 4 bases short and J 3 bases short, with 10 bases between. The CDR3 nucleotides read TGTGCCAGCAGTGGCAATGGGGGCTACGAGCAGTACTTC. This codes for CASSGNGGYEQYF.

The chain links TRBV27 to TRBJ2-1; D uncertain. The CDR3 contains 12 residues. The germline V gene encodes CDR1 MNHEY and CDR2 SMNVEV (reference sequence). V was shortened by 5 bases and J by 12 bases, with 14 bases between the two germline ends. CDR3 residues: CASSPSPPLQFF. As DNA, the CDR3 is TGTGCCAGCAGTCCGTCCCCACCGTTGCAGTTCTTC.

This clonotype has only a few counts. This chain uses TRBV5-1 with TRBJ2-2; D gene uncertain. The CDR3 runs to 13 residues. Germline lookup yields CDR1 SGHRS and CDR2 YFSETQ. V was trimmed by 6 bases and J by 3 bases, leaving 9 bases between them. The CDR3 DNA reads as TGCGCCAGCACCCCCGACGACACCGGGGAGCTGTTTTTT. The encoded protein is CASTPDDTGELFF. Drawing the rest from reference TRBV5-1 and TRBJ2-2, the complete variable domain is KAGVTQTPRYLIKTRGQQVTLSCSPISGHRSVSWYQQTPGQGLQFLFEYFSETQRNKGNFPGRFSGRQFSNSRSEMNVSTLELGDSALYLCASTPDDTGELFFGEGSRLTVL.

The CDR3 bases are TGCGCCAGCAGCCAAGATATGAGGTGGGCACAAACGGATGGCTACACCTTC. Its protein product is CASSQDMRWAQTDGYTF. V usage is TRBV4-1 and J usage is TRBJ1-2; no reliable D call. The CDR3 spans 17 residues. The V gene's germline CDR1 is MGHRA and CDR2 YSYEKL. V gave up 0 bases and J gave up 6 bases, with 20 bases separating them.

The chain recombines TRBV4-1 with TRBJ1-5; 7 nucleotides line up with TRBD1. Germline values: CDR1 MGHRA, CDR2 YSYEKL. The CDR3 has 14 residues. The V and J ends lost 3 bases and 4 bases, in that order; junction bases with no gene match: 3. This chain's CDR3 is CASSQTGKNQPQHF. The CDR3 DNA is TGCGCCAGCAGCCAGACAGGGAAAAATCAGCCCCAGCATTTT.